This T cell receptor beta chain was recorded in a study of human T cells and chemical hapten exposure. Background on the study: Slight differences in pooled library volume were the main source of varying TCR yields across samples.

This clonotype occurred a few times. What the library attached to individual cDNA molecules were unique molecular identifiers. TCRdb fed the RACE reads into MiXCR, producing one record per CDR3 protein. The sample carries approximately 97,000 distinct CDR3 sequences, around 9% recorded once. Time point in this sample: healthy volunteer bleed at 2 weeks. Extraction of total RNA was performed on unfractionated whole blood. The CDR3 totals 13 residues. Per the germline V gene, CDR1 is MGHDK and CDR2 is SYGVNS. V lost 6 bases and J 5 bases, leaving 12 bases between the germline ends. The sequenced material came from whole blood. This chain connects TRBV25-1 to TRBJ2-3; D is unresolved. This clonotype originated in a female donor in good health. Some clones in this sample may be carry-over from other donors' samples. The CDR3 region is CASRPISGDTQYF. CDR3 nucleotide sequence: TGTGCCAGCAGACCCATCTCAGGAGATACGCAGTATTTT.